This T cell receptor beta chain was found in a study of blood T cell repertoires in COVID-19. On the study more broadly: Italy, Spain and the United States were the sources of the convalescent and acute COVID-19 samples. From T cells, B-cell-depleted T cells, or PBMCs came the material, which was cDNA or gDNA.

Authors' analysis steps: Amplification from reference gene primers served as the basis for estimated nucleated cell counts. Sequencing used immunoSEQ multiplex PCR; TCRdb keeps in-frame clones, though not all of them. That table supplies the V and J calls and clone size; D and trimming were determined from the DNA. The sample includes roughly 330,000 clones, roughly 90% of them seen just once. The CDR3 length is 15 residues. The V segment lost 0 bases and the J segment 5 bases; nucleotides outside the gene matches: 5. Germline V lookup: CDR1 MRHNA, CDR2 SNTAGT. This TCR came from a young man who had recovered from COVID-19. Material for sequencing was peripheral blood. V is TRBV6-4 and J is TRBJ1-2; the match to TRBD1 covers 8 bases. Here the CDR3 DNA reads TGTGCCAGCAGTGACTCGGGACAGGAATTTTATGGCTACACCTTC. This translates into CASSDSGQEFYGYTF.